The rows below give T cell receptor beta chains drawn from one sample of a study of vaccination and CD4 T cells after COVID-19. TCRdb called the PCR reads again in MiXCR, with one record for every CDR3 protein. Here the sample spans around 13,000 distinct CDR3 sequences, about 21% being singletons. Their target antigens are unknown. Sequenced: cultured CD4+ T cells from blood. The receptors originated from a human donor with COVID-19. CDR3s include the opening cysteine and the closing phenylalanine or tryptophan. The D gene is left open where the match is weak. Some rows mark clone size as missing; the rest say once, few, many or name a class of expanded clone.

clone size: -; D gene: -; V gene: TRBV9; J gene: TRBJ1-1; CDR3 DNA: TGTGCCAGCAGCGCCTTCTTAGCGAACACTGAAGCTTTCTTT; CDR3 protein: CASSAFLANTEAFF
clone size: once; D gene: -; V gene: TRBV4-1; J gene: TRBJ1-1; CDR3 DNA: TGCGCCAGCAGCCCCTTTGCGGGGATCACTGAAGCTTTCTTT; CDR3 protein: CASSPFAGITEAFF
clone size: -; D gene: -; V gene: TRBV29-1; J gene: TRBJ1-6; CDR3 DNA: TGCAGCGCCCGGGCCGCCTATAATTCACCCCTCCACTTT; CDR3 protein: CSARAAYNSPLHF
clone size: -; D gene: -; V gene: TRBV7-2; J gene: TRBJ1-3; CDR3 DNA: TGTGCCAGCAGCTCTACCTCTGGAAACACCATATATTTT; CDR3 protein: CASSSTSGNTIYF
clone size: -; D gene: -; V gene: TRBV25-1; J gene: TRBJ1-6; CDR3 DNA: TGTGCCAGCAGTGAATCTGTCCGTCTTTCACCCCTCCACTTT; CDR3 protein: CASSESVRLSPLHF
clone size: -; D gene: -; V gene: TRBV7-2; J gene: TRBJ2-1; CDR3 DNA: TGTGCCAGCACCCTAGGGGGGGCCTACAATGAGCAGTTCTTC; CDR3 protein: CASTLGGAYNEQFF
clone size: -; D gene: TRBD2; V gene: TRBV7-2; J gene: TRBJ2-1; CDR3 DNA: TGTGCCAGCAGCTTATCTCGGGGGGGGGAGCAGTTCTTC; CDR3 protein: CASSLSRGGEQFF
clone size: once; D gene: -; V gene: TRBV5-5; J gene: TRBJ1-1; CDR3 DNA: TGTGCCAGCAGCTTGAGTTGGAGTAACACTGAAGCTTTCTTT; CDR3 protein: CASSLSWSNTEAFF
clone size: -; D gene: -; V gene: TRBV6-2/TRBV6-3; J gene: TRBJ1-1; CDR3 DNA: TGTGCCAGCAGTTACTCCGCAGCGAACACTGAAGCTTTCTTT; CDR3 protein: CASSYSAANTEAFF
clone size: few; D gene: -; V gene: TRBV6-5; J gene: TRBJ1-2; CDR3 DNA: TGTGCCAGCAGTTACAGGGGGTATGGCTACACCTTC; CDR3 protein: CASSYRGYGYTF
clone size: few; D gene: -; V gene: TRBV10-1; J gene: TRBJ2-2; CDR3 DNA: TGCGCCAGCCGGCAGGGAGTAACCGGGGAGCTGTTTTTT; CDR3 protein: CASRQGVTGELFF
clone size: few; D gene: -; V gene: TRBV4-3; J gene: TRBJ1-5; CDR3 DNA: TGCGCCAGCAGCCAAGAATCCTATAGCAATCAGCCCCAGCATTTT; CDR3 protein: CASSQESYSNQPQHF
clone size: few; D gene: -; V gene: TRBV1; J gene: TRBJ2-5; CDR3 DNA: TGCACCAGCAGCCAGCCCCTCGAAGAGACCCAGTACTTC; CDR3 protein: CTSSQPLEETQYF
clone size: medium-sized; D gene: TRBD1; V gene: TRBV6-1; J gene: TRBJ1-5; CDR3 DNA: TGTGCCAGCAGATCCGGGACAGGGGGCTTTCAGCCCCAGCATTTT; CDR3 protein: CASRSGTGGFQPQHF
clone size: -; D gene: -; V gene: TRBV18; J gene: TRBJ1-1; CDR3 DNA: TGTGCCAGCTCACCATTACAGGGGAACACTGAAGCTTTCTTT; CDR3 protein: CASSPLQGNTEAFF
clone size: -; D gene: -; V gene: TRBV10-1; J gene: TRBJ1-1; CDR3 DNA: TGCGCCAGCAGAGCACAGGGTGTAGGCACTGAAGCTTTCTTT; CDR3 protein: CASRAQGVGTEAFF
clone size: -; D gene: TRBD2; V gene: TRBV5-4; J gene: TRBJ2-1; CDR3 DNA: TGTGCCAGCAGCTTGGAGCGGGGGGCCTCCTACAATGAGCAGTTCTTC; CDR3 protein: CASSLERGASYNEQFF
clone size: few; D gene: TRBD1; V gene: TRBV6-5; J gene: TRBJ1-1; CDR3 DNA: TGTGCCAGCAGTTATCCAGGGGGCGGCAACACTGAAGCTTTCTTT; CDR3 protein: CASSYPGGGNTEAFF
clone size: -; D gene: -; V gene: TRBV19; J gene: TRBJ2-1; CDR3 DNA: TGTGCCAGTAGTACCGTAGGGGGCGGGGATGAGCAGTTCTTC; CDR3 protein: CASSTVGGGDEQFF
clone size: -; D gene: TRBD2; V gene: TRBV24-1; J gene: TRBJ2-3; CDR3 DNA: TGTGCCACCGGAATTACTAGCGGGGGGAACGAAGATACGCAGTATTTT; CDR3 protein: CATGITSGGNEDTQYF
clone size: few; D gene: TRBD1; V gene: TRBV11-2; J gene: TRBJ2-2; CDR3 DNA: TGTGCCAGCAGCTACAGGGGGCAGGGGGAGCTGTTTTTT; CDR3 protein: CASSYRGQGELFF
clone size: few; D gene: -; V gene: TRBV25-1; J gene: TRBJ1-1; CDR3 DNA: TGTGCCAGCAGGACCTATAACGAAGCTTTCTTT; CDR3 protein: CASRTYNEAFF
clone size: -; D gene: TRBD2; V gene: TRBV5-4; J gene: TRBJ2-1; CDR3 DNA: TGTGCCAGCAGCCCCGGACTAGCGGGATACAATGAGCAGTTCTTC; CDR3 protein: CASSPGLAGYNEQFF
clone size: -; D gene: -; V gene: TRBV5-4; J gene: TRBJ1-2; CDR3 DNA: TGTGCCAGCAGCCTTGATACAAGCGGCTACACCTTC; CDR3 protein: CASSLDTSGYTF
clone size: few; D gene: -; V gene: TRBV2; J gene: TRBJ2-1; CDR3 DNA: TGTGCCAGCAGTGAAGCCATACTTTACAATGAGCAGTTCTTC; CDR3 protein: CASSEAILYNEQFF
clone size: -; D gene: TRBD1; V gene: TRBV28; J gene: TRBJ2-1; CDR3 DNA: TGTGCCAGCAGTTTATCTACTACAGGGGGCGGTGAGCAGTTCTTC; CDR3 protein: CASSLSTTGGGEQFF
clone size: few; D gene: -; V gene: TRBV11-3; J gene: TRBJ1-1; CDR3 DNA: TGTGCCAGCAGCTTAGGCCAGAAAGCTTTCTTT; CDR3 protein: CASSLGQKAFF
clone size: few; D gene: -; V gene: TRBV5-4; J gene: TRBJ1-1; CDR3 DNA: TGTGCCAGCAGCTTGGGGGCGGTAGGGACTGAAGCTTTCTTT; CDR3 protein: CASSLGAVGTEAFF
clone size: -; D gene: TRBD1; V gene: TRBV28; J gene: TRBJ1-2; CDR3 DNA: TGTGCCAGCAGTAATACAGGGGGGGATGGCTACACCTTC; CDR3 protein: CASSNTGGDGYTF
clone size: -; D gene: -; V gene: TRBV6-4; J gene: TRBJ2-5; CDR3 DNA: TGTGCCAGCACCCCAATTGGGGAGACCCAGTACTTC; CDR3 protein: CASTPIGETQYF
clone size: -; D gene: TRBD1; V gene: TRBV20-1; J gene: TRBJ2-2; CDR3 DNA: TGCAGTGCTAGAGATCGAAGGACAGGGCAGAACACCGGGGAGCTGTTTTTT; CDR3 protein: CSARDRRTGQNTGELFF
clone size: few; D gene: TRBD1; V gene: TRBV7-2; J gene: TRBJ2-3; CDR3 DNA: TGTGCCAGCAGGCGGGACAGGGGAGCAGATACGCAGTATTTT; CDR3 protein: CASRRDRGADTQYF
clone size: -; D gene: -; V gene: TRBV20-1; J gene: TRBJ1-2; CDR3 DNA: TGCAGGGCTAGTCGCCGGGACCCCAACGGAAACTATGGCTACACCTTC; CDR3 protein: CRASRRDPNGNYGYTF
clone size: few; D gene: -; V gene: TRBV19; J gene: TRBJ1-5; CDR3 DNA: TGTGCCAGTAGCCACGGGGGAGGATTGGGCAATCAGCCCCAGCATTTT; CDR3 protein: CASSHGGGLGNQPQHF
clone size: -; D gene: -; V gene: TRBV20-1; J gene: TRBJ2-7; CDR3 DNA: TGCAGTGCTAGAGATTCCTCCTCTACCTACGAGCAGTACTTC; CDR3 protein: CSARDSSSTYEQYF
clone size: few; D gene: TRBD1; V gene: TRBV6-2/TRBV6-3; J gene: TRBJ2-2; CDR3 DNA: TGTGCCAGCAGTACGACAGGGAAACGAACCGGGGAGCTGTTTTTT; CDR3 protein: CASSTTGKRTGELFF
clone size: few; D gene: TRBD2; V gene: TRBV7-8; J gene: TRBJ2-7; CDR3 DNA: TGTGCCAGCAGCTTAGCGAAGCGGGGGGCCACCTACGAGCAGTACTTC; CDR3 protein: CASSLAKRGATYEQYF
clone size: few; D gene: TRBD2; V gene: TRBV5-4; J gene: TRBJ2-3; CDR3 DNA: TGTGCCAGCAGCCTAGCGGGGAACACAGATACGCAGTATTTT; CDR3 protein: CASSLAGNTDTQYF
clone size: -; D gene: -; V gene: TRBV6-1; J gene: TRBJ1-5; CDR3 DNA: TGTGCCAGCCTCGCAGGGTCTTATGGCAATCAGCCCCAGCATTTT; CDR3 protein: CASLAGSYGNQPQHF
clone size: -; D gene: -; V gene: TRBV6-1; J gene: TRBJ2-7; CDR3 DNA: TGTGCCAGCAAAAATTCGGGATCAAACTACGAGCAGTACTTC; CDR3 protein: CASKNSGSNYEQYF
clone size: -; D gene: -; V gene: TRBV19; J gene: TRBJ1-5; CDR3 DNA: TGTGCCAGTAGTTCAACCCTCTATCAGCCCCAGCATTTT; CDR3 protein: CASSSTLYQPQHF
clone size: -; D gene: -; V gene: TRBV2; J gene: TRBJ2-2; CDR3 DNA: TGTGCCAGCACCGTTTCATTTGGAGCGAACACCGGGGAGCTGTTTTTT; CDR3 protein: CASTVSFGANTGELFF